This T cell receptor (beta chain) was recovered during a study of control samples from healthy donors and cancer patients. CDR1 and CDR2 from the germline V gene are MNHEY and SVGAGI. J was trimmed by 0 bases and V by 5 bases; bases with no gene match: 4. This CDR3 has 15 residues. Method: immunoSEQ multiplex PCR; TCRdb's copy keeps in-frame clones and lacks some. The sample shows approximately 150,000 clones, over 85% of them seen only once. The sequence was obtained from a man aged 50-60 years with head and neck cancer. V usage is TRBV6-5 and J usage is TRBJ2-7; TRBD1 agrees at 10 bases. The specimen was PBMCs. The CDR3 DNA follows: TGTGCCAGCAGTAACCGGGACAGGGGCTCCTACGAGCAGTACTTC. Its protein is CASSNRDRGSYEQYF.